Sequencing of this T cell receptor beta chain was carried out in a study of PD-L1 blockade in urothelial cancer. Libraries were prepared by immunoSEQ multiplex PCR; TCRdb keeps only in-frame clonotypes and omits some of them. The repertoire holds 45,000 to 60,000 clones, with 88% as singletons. The CDR3 extends over 14 amino acids. Germline-derived CDR1 and CDR2 are MNHNY and SVGAGI (reference sequence). V shed 6 bases and J 2 bases; nucleotides not matched to a gene: 5. Time point indicated: peripheral blood 6 weeks after treatment start. This chain joins TRBV6-6 and TRBJ2-7, with 9 bases aligning to TRBD1. The sequenced sample was PBMCs, obtained around atezolizumab (anti-PD-L1) treatment. This receptor was taken from a man aged 55-75 years with urothelial cancer. CDR3 loop: CASRTGGNTYEQYF. The CDR3 DNA reads TGTGCCAGCAGGACAGGGGGGAATACCTACGAGCAGTACTTC.